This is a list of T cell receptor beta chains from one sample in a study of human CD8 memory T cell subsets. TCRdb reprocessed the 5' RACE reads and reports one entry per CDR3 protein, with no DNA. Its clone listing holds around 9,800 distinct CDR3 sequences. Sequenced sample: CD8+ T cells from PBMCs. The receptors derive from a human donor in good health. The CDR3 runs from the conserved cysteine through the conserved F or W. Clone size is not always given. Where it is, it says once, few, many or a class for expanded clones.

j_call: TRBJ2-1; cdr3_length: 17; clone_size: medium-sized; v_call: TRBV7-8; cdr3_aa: CASILSTSGSLSDEQFF
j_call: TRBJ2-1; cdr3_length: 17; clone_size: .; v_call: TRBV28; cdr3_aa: CASSSQGGVRGYNEQFF
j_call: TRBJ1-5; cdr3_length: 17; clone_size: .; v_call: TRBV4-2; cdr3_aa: CASSQEVIRGGNQPQHF
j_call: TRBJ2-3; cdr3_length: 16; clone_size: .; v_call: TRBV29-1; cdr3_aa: CSVGAPDRGLTDTQYF
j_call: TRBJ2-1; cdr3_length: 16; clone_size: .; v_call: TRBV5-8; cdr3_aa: CASRVRFESSYNEQFF
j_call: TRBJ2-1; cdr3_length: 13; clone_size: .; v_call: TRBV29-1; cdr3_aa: CSVPGTSGIEQFF
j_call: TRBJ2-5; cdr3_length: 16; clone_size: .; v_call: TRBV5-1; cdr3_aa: CASSGGQVTYQETQYF
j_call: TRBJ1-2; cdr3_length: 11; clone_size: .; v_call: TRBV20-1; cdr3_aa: CSAPLEAGYTF
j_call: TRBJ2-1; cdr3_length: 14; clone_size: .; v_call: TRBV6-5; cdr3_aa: CASSYGSGGNEQFF
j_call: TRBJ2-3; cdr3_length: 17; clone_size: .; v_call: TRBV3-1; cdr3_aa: CASSQFSRGPSTDTQYF
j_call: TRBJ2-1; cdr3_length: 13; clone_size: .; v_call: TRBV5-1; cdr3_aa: CASSSEGAQRQFF
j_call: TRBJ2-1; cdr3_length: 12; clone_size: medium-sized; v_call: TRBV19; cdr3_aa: CASASGELEQFF
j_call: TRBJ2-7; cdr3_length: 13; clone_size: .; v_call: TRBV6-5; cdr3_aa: CASSLQGDYEQYF
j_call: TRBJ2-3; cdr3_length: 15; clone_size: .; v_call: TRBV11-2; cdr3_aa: CASSLGGRLQDTQYF
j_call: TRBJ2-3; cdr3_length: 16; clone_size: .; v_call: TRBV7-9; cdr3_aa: CASSPPGALGTDTQYF
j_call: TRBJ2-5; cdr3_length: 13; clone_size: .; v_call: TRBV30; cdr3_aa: CAWSSDRGETQYF
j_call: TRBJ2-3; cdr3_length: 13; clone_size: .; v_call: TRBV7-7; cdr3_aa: CASSRANTDTQYF
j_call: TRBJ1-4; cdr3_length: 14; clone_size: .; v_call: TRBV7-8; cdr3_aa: CASTQPPPREKLFF
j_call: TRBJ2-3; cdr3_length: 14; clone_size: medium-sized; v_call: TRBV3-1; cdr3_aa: CASSRSTGEDTQYF
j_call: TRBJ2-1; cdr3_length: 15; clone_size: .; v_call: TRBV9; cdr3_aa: CASTHLGRADNEQFF
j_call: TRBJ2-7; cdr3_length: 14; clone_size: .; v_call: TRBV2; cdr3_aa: CASSDSGVSYEQYF
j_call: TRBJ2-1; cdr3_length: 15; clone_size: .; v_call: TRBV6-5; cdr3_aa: CASIPSTGFYNEQFF
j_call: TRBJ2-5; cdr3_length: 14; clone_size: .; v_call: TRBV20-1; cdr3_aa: CSASLELGQETQYF
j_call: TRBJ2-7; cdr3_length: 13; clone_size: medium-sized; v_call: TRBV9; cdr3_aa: CASSAGTNYEQYF
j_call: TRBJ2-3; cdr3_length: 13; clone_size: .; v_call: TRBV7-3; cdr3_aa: CASSLTAPDTQYF
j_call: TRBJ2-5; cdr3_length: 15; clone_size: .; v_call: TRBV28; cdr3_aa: CASSPTSGGAETQYF
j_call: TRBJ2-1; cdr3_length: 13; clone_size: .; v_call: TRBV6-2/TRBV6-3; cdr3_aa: CASSWTRNNEQFF
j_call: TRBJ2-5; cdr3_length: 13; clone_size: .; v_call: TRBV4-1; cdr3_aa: CASSHTLDQPQYF
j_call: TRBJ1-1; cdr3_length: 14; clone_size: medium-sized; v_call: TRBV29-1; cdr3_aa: CSAEGGEKNTEAFF
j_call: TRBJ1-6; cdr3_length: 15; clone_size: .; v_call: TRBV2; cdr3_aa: CASSAGIGGNSPLHF
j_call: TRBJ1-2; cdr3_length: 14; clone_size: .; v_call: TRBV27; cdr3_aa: CASRSLGDIEGYTF
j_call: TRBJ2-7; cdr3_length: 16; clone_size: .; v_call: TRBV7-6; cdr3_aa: CASSLNRFGGSYEQYF
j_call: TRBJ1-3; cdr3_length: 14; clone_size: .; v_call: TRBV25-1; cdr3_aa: CASSEPQQLNTIYF
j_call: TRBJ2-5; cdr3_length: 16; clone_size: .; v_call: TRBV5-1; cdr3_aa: CASSPGQGPVLETQYF
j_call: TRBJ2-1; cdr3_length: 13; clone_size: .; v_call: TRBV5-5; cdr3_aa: CASSFLKNNEQFF
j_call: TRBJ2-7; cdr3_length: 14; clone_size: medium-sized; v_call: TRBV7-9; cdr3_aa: CASSLDRGTYEQYF
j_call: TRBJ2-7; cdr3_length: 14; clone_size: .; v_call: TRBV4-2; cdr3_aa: CASSQAKSSYEQYF
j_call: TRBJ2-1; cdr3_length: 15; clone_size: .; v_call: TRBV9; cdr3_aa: CASSPGLSSHNEQFF
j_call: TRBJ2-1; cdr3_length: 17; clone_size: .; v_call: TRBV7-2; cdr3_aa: CASSLTPGLAGLGEQFF
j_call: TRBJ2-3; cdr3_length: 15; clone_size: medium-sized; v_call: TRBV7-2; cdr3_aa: CASSLVDTPPDTQYF
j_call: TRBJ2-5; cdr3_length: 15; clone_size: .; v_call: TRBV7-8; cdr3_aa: CASSPGVAWGETQYF
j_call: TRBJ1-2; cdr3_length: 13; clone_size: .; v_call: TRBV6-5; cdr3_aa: CASSPGENYGYTF
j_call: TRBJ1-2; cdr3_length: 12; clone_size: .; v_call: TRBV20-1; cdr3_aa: CSGRGPNYGYTF
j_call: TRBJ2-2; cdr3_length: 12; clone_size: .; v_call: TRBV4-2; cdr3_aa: CASSQGSGELFF
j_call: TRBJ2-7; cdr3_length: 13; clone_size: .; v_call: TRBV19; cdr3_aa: CASSTGQWYEQYF
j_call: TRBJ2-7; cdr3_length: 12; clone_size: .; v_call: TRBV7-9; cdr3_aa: CASRFDRDEQYF
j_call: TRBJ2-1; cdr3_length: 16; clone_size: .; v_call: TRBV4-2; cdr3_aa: CASSPLGLADYNEQFF
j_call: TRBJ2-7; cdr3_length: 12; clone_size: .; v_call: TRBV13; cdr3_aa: CASSAGTYEQYF
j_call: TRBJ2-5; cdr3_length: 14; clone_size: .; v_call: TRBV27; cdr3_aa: CASRDTYQQETQYF
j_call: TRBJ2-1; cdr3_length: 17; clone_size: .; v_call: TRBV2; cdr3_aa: CASSDLHGGWGYNEQFF
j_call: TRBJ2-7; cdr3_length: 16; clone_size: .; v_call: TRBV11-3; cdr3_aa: CASSPLGGANSYEQYF
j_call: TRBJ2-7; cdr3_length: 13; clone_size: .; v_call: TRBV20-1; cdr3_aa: CSARDPLTYEQYF
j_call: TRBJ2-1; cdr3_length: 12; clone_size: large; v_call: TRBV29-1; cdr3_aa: CSVDTQIPEQFF
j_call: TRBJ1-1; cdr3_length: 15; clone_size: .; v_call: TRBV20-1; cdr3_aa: CSAFPDGQEDTEAFF